The 13 T cell receptor beta chains below were found in one sample sequenced in a study of regulatory T cells in long-lasting Graves disease. To make TCR beta libraries, researchers used iRepertoire HTBI primers and Arm-PCR of CDR3 regions. TCRdb re-called the multiplex PCR reads with MiXCR, one entry per CDR3 protein. The sample contains around 450,000 distinct CDR3 sequences, about 22% of which appear only once. The time point denotes: persistent/refractory GD, antithyroid drugs over 5 years with positive TRAb. Construction of the TCR library relied on RNA isolated from PBMCs. The sequenced sample was peripheral blood mononuclear cells (PBMCs), obtained when the disease was refractory, from a patient treated with antithyroid drugs. Receptor source: a female donor with Graves disease.

This chain links TRBV10-3 with TRBJ2-5; D assignment may be TRBD1 or TRBD2 (5 bases each). This CDR3 region has 16 residues. V was shortened by 1 base and J by 4 bases, with 16 bases between the two germline ends. Germline CDR1 reads ENHRY; CDR2 reads SYGVKD. CDR3 nucleotides: TGTGCCATCAGTGAGTTTGGACGAGGGGAGCGAGAGACCCAGTACTTC. It translates to CAISEFGRGERETQYF.

This clonotype was recorded a few times. CDR3 coding DNA: TGCGCCAGCAGGGGGGAGAAAGAGACCCAGTACTTC. Protein sequence: CASRGEKETQYF. The chain is built from TRBV10-1 and TRBJ2-5; perhaps D is TRBD1 or TRBD2 (5 bases each). Germline-derived CDR1 and CDR2 are WNHNN and SYGVQD (reference sequence). Trimming took off 6 bases at V and 3 bases at J, with 8 bases between the two ends. This CDR3 contains 12 residues.

The V and J genes are TRBV19 and TRBJ1-2, with 7 bases matching TRBD1. This CDR3 has 14 amino acids. The germline CDR1 and CDR2 sequences are LNHDA and SQIVND (reference sequence). Trimming removed 4 bases from V and 6 bases from J; junction bases left unmatched: 8. The CDR3 here is CASSTPRTGDGYTF. The CDR3 DNA follows: TGTGCCAGTAGTACTCCCCGGACAGGAGATGGCTACACCTTC.

This clonotype was found once. The chain links TRBV28 to TRBJ2-1, with D tentatively TRBD2 (5 bases). Germline-derived CDR1 and CDR2 are MDHEN and SYDVKM. The CDR3 is 16 amino acids. V lost 1 base, J lost 0 bases, and 10 bases lay in between. The CDR3 sequence: CASSLFSGDSYNEQFF. In DNA form, the CDR3 reads TGTGCCAGCAGTTTATTTTCCGGGGACTCCTACAATGAGCAGTTCTTC.

The chain employs TRBV6-2 or TRBV6-3 and TRBJ2-7, with D perhaps TRBD1 or TRBD2 (5 bases each). Germline V CDR1 and CDR2: MNHEY, SVGEGT. This CDR3 is 17 amino acids long. V was cut by 0 bases and J by 1 base, with 16 bases left in between. This chain's CDR3 is CASSYSVSGTLSYEQYF. The CDR3 DNA follows: TGTGCCAGCAGTTACTCAGTTTCGGGGACCCTATCCTACGAGCAGTACTTC.

The table lists this clonotype with many counts. As DNA, the CDR3 is TGTGCCAGTAGTGCCGGCAACTCCTACGAGCAGTACTTC. This encodes CASSAGNSYEQYF. The chain employs TRBV19 and TRBJ2-7, with D unclear. The CDR3 totals 13 residues. CDR1 and CDR2 from the germline V gene are LNHDA and SQIVND (reference sequence). The V gene lost 5 bases and the J gene lost 0 bases, with 8 bases spanning the gap. Full variable domain (missing parts from reference TRBV19 and TRBJ2-7): DGGITQSPKYLFRKEGQNVTLSCEQNLNHDAMYWYRQDPGQGLRLIYYSQIVNDFQKGDIAEGYSVSREKKESFPLTVTSAQKNPTAFYLCASSAGNSYEQYFGPGTRLTVT.

This clonotype was recorded many times. The rearrangement uses TRBV2 and TRBJ1-2, with D unclear. The germline CDR1 and CDR2 sequences are SNHLY and FYNNEI. Between the trimmed V and J ends, which lost 5 bases and 8 bases, there was a span of 9 bases. The CDR3 has 11 residues. Here the CDR3 reads CASSREEGYTF. The CDR3 DNA sequence: TGTGCCAGCAGTCGAGAGGAAGGCTACACCTTC. Full variable domain (missing parts from reference TRBV2 and TRBJ1-2): EPEVTQTPSHQVTQMGQEVILRCVPISNHLYFYWYRQILGQKVEFLVSFYNNEISEKSEIFDDQFSVERPDGSNFTLKIRSTKLEDSAMYFCASSREEGYTFGSGTRLTVV.

The sample holds many counts of this clonotype. The gene calls are TRBV28 and TRBJ2-2; 7 positions agree with TRBD2. The CDR3 runs 15 residues. Germline loops: CDR1 MDHEN, CDR2 SYDVKM. Losses at the gene ends were 8 bases for V and 1 base for J; bases not matched to a gene: 7. The CDR3 nucleotides are TGTGCCAGCCAACTTCTAGCGGAGAACACCGGGGAGCTGTTTTTT. This gives the protein CASQLLAENTGELFF.

This clonotype turned up a few times. The gene calls are TRBV29-1 and TRBJ2-2; 8 bases fit TRBD2. V lost 6 bases and J lost 3; bases outside the gene matches: 6. The CDR3 spans 14 residues. In germline, CDR1 is SQVTM, CDR2 ANQGSEA. CDR3 nucleotides: TGCAGCGTGATAGCGGGAATTCACACCGGGGAGCTGTTTTTT. Its translation is CSVIAGIHTGELFF.

Of note for this clonotype: With a much larger clone just one base away, this may be a read error. Since the CDR3 does not end with the conserved phenylalanine or tryptophan, this likely comes from a read error. This chain connects TRBV29-1 to TRBJ1-1; 9 bases fit TRBD1. Germline values: CDR1 SQVTM, CDR2 ANQGSEA. The CDR3 covers 14 residues. V trimming: 6 bases; J trimming: 4 bases; junction bases outside the gene matches: 9. The CDR3 DNA reads as TGCAGCGTGATGGGACAGGGTATTGTCACTGAAGCTTTCTGT. Its protein product is CSVMGQGIVTEAFC.

The genes are TRBV12-3 or TRBV12-4 and TRBJ2-3; 10 bases agree with TRBD2. V lost 2 bases and J lost 1; bases outside the gene matches: 6. CDR3 length: 17 residues. CDR3: CASSLLAGAEGTDTQYF. The CDR3, as DNA: TGTGCCAGCAGTTTACTAGCGGGAGCCGAAGGCACAGATACGCAGTATTTT.

This clonotype was seen ten or more times. The chain links TRBV27 to TRBJ2-5; TRBD2 might be the D (6 bases). The germline gives CDR1 MNHEY, CDR2 SMNVEV (reference sequence). The V end was cut by 7 bases, the J end by 7 bases, with 16 bases between. The length of the CDR3 is 13 residues. The CDR3 sequence is CASNLEGRGTQYF. The CDR3 bases are TGTGCCAGCAACCTGGAGGGGCGCGGGACCCAGTACTTC.

Many counts were recorded for this clonotype. The V gene is TRBV28, the J gene TRBJ2-4; D remains ambiguous. Germline CDR1 and CDR2: MDHEN and SYDVKM. V gave up 6 bases and J gave up 6 bases, with 9 bases separating them. The CDR3 sequence is 12 residues long. The CDR3 sequence is CASSLSINIQYF. CDR3 DNA: TGTGCCAGCAGCCTTTCTATAAACATTCAGTACTTC.